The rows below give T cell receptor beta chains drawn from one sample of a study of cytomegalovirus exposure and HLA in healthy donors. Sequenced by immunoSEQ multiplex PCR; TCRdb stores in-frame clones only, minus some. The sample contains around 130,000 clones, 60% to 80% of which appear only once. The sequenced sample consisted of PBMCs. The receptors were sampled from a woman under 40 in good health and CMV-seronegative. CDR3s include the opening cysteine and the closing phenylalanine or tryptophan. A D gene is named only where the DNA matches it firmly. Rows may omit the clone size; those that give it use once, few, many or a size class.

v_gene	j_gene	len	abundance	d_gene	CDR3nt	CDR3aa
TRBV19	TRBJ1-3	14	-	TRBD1	TGTGCCAGGGCGACAGGGGTATCTGGAAACACCATATATTTT	CARATGVSGNTIYF
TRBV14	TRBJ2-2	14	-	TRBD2	TGTGCCAGCAGCCCTTTTAGCGGGACCGGGGAGCTGTTTTTT	CASSPFSGTGELFF
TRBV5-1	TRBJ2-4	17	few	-	TGCGCCAGCAGCTCGGGAATTCATTCTACTGCCAAAAACATTCAGTACTTC	CASSSGIHSTAKNIQYF
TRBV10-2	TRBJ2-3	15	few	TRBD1	TGCGCCAGCAGCAGACAGGGGCCCCGAACAGATACGCAGTATTTT	CASSRQGPRTDTQYF
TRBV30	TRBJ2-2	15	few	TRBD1	TGTGCCTTAGACAGGGGGCCGGGTTACACCGGGGAGCTGTTTTTT	CALDRGPGYTGELFF
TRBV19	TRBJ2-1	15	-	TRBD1	TGTGCCAGTAGGGACACAGGGGACTCCTACAATGAGCAGTTCTTC	CASRDTGDSYNEQFF
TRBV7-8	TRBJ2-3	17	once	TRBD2	TGTGCCAGCAGCTTAGTGGTGCTAGCGGGAGAGACAGATACGCAGTATTTT	CASSLVVLAGETDTQYF
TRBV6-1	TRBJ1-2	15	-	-	TGTGCCAGCAGTGAACGGGCAGGCCAGGGGTATGGCTACACCTTC	CASSERAGQGYGYTF
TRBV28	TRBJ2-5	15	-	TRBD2	TGTGCCAGCAGTTCCGTCGGGGGGGACAAACAGACCCAGTACTTC	CASSSVGGDKQTQYF
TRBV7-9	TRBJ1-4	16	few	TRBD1	TGTGCCAGCAGCTTAGGGAACAGGGGGCAAGACGAAAAACTGTTTTTT	CASSLGNRGQDEKLFF
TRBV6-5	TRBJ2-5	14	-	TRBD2	TGTGCCAGCAGTTACCCGGGACTACAAGAGACCCAGTACTTC	CASSYPGLQETQYF
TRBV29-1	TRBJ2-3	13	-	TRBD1	TGCAGCGTCCAGGGGGCAGGCACAGATACGCAGTATTTT	CSVQGAGTDTQYF
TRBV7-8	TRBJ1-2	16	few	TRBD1	TGTGCCAGCAGCTTCGTCAGCCGGGACAGCTACTATGGCTACACCTTC	CASSFVSRDSYYGYTF
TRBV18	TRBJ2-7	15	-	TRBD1	TGTGCCAGCTCACTGGGACAGGGCCGACCGGTAGAGCAGTACTTC	CASSLGQGRPVEQYF
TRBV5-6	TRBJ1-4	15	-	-	TGTGCCAGCAGCTTGGCCGAAGGGGCGCGAGAAAAACTGTTTTTT	CASSLAEGAREKLFF
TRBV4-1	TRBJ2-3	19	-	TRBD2	TGCGCCAGCAGCCAGACCGGGACTAGCGTTCTTGGTAGCACAGATACGCAGTATTTT	CASSQTGTSVLGSTDTQYF
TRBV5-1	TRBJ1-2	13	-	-	TGCGCCAGCAGCTTGAGTCAGGGTGAGGGCTACACCTTC	CASSLSQGEGYTF
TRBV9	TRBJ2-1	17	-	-	TGTGCCAGCAGCGTAGGTCCGGGTGGGGGGTACTACAATGAGCAGTTCTTC	CASSVGPGGGYYNEQFF
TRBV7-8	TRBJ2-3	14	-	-	TGTGCCAGCAGCTTGGAGCGGGCCACAGATACGCAGTATTTT	CASSLERATDTQYF
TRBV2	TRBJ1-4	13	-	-	TGTGCCAGCAGTGAGGGCCCCGGGTCGGGGCTGTTTTTT	CASSEGPGSGLFF
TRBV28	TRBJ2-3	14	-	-	TGTGCCAGCAGTTTATCCAGGAACACAGATACGCAGTATTTT	CASSLSRNTDTQYF
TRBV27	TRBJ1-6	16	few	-	TGTGCCAGCAGTCCCCTGGGGGGATACCATAATTCACCCCTCCACTTT	CASSPLGGYHNSPLHF
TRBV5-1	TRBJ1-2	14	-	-	TGCGCCAGCAGCTTGGAGACAGCTAACTATGGCTACACCTTC	CASSLETANYGYTF
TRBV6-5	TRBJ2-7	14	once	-	TGTGCCAGCAGTTACGTTGCAGGAGGCTACGAGCAGTACTTC	CASSYVAGGYEQYF
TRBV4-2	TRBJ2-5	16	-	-	TGTGCCAGCAGCCCCGGGGGGCCCTACTTTTCGGAGACCCAGTACTTC	CASSPGGPYFSETQYF
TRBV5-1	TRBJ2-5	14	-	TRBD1	TGCGCCAGCAGCTCCGGGACAGGGACGGAGACCCAGTACTTC	CASSSGTGTETQYF
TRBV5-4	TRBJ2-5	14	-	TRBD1	TGTGCCAGCAGCCCCGGACAGGTGGTGGAGACCCAGTACTTC	CASSPGQVVETQYF
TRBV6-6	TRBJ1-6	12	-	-	TGTGCCAGCAGCCACCGACAGACACCCCTCCACTTT	CASSHRQTPLHF